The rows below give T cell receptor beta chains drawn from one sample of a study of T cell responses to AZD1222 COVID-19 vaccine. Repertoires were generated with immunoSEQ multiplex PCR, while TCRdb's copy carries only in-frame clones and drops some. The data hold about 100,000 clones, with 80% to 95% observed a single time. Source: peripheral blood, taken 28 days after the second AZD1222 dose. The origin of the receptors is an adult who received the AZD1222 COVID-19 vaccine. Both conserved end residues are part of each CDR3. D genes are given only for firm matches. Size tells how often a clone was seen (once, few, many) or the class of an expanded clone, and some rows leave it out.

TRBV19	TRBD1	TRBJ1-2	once	TGTGCCAGTAGTATCCAGGGGGCCATCTATGGCTACACCTTC	CASSIQGAIYGYTF
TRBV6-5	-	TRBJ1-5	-	TGTGCCAGCAGTTACTCCCCTGGGCAGCCCCAGCATTTT	CASSYSPGQPQHF
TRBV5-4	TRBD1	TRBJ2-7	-	TGTGCCAGCAGCTCGCCGGGACAGAGCTCCTACGAGCAGTACTTC	CASSSPGQSSYEQYF
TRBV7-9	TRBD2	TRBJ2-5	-	TGTGCCAGCAGCTTCCCGACTAGCGGGGAAGAGACCCAGTACTTC	CASSFPTSGEETQYF
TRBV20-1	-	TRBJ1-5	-	TGCAGTGCCAGTCGGGCCTTTAGCAATCAGCCCCAGCATTTT	CSASRAFSNQPQHF
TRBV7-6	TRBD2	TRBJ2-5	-	TGTGCCAGCAGCCCGACGAGCGGGGGGCCGGTAGAGACCCAGTACTTC	CASSPTSGGPVETQYF
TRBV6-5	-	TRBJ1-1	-	TGTGCCAGCAGTTACTCCCCCACTATAAACCCTGAAGCTTTCTTT	CASSYSPTINPEAFF
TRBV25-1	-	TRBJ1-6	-	TGTGCCAGCAGTGAAGGGGACCACCCGTTCTCCTATAATTCACCCCTCCACTTT	CASSEGDHPFSYNSPLHF
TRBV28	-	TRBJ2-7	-	TGTGCCAGCAGTTTCTCACGCGAGCAGTACTTC	CASSFSREQYF
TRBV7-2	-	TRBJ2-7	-	TGTGCCAGCAGCTTAGGGGGTACAGGGATTTCCTACGAGCAGTACTTC	CASSLGGTGISYEQYF
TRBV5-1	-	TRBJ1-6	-	TGCGCCAGCAGCTTGGAGGTGACGGCAAATAATTCACCCCTCCACTTT	CASSLEVTANNSPLHF
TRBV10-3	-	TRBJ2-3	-	TGTGCCATCAGTGAGCGGACTCTCACAGATACGCAGTATTTT	CAISERTLTDTQYF
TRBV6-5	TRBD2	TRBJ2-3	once	TGTGCCAGCAGTTACACTAGCGGCACCACAGATACGCAGTATTTT	CASSYTSGTTDTQYF
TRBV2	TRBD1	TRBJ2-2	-	TGTGCCAGCAGTGAAGATGGGACAGGCACCGGGGAGCTGTTTTTT	CASSEDGTGTGELFF
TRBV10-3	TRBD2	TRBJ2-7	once	TGTGCCATCACAGAGGGACTAGCGGGAGGGCCCTACGAGCAGTACTTC	CAITEGLAGGPYEQYF
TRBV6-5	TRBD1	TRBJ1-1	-	TGTGCGAGCGGAGGAGGGGGCTTGTCTGAAGCTTTCTTT	CASGGGGLSEAFF
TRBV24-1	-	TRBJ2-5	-	TGTGCCACCAGTATATCAGGGTGGGAGACCCAGTACTTC	CATSISGWETQYF
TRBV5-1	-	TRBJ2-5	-	TGCGCCAGCAGCTTGGCGGAGACCCAGTACTTC	CASSLAETQYF
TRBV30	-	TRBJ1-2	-	TGTGCCTGGAGTGTAGTTCGGGGAATGAGCGGCTACACCTTC	CAWSVVRGMSGYTF
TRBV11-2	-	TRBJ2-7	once	TGTGCCAGCCAGTTGGGGGTCGAGCAGTACTTC	CASQLGVEQYF
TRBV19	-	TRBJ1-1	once	TGTGCCAGTAGTACGCGAGGAGGGAACACTGAAGCTTTCTTT	CASSTRGGNTEAFF
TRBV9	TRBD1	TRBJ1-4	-	TGTGCCAGCAGCGTACGACCGGGACAGGGAGAAGAAAAACTGTTTTTT	CASSVRPGQGEEKLFF
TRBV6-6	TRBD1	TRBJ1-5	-	TGTGCCAGCACCCAGAGGAGACAGGGATACAATCAGCCCCAGCATTTT	CASTQRRQGYNQPQHF
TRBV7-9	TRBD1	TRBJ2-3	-	TGTGCCAGCAGCGATTTGGACAGGGAATCAGATACGCAGTATTTT	CASSDLDRESDTQYF
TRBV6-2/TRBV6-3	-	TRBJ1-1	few	TGTGCCAGCAGTTTCGTCCTGAACACTGAAGCTTTCTTT	CASSFVLNTEAFF
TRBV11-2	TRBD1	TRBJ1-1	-	TGTGCCAGCAGCTTAGGACAGGGGCCCCTGAACACTGAAGCTTTCTTT	CASSLGQGPLNTEAFF
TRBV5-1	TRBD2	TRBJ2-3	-	TGCGCCAGCAGCCCGTCCGTCGGGACTAGCGTCACAGATACGCAGTATTTT	CASSPSVGTSVTDTQYF
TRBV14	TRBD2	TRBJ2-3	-	TGTGCCAGCAGCCAAGATCCTAGCGGGGGTTTCACAGATACGCAGTATTTT	CASSQDPSGGFTDTQYF
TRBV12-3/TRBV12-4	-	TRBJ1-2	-	TGTGCCAGCAACCTGGGGGGGGAAGGCTACACCTTC	CASNLGGEGYTF
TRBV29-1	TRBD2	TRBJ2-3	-	TGCAGCGTGGGGTCGACTAGCGCTACAGATACGCAGTATTTT	CSVGSTSATDTQYF
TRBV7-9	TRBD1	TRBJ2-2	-	TGTGCCAGCACCGGACAGGGGGCAATCACCGGGGAGCTGTTTTTT	CASTGQGAITGELFF
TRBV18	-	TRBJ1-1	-	TGTGCCAGCTCACCGGGCCGTGGCCGGGTGAACACTGAAGCTTTCTTT	CASSPGRGRVNTEAFF
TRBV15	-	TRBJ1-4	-	TGTGCCACCAGCAGAGATCTAACTACAACTAATGAAAAACTGTTTTTT	CATSRDLTTTNEKLFF
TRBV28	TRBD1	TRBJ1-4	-	TGTGCCAGCAGTTTAGGGACAGGGGACGGTGAAAAACTGTTTTTT	CASSLGTGDGEKLFF
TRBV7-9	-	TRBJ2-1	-	TGTGCCGGAAGCAAGGGCCCCAATGAGCAGTTCTTC	CAGSKGPNEQFF
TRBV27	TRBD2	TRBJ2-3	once	TGTGCCAGCAGTCCACTAGCGGGGGGTACAGATACGCAGTATTTT	CASSPLAGGTDTQYF
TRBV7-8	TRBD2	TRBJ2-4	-	TGTGCCAGCAGCGAACTAGCGGGAATTGCCAAAAACATTCAGTACTTC	CASSELAGIAKNIQYF
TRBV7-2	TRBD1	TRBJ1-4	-	TGTGCCAGCAGCTCAGACAGGGGGGGTGAAAAACTGTTTTTT	CASSSDRGGEKLFF
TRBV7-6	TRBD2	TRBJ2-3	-	TGTGCCAGTACTGCGGGGGGGAGTCGGGATACGCAGTATTTT	CASTAGGSRDTQYF
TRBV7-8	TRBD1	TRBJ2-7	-	TGTGCCAGCAGCTCACAGGGGGCGGGGGAGCAGTACTTC	CASSSQGAGEQYF
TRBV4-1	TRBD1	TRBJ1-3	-	TGCGCCAGCAGCCCGACAGGGGTTGGAAACACCATATATTTT	CASSPTGVGNTIYF
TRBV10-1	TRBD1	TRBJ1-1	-	TGCGCCAGCAGTGCCGGGACAGCTGAAGCTTTCTTT	CASSAGTAEAFF
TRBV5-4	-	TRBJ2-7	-	TGTGCCGGTAGGACAGCCCAGGGCGAGCAGTACTTC	CAGRTAQGEQYF
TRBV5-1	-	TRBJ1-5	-	TGCGCCAGCCCCACGGGAGGGAATCAGCCCCAGCATTTT	CASPTGGNQPQHF
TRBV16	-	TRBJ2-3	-	TGTGCCAGCAGCCAATCGGTTACCCTACCCCCAGGAGATACGCAGTATTTT	CASSQSVTLPPGDTQYF
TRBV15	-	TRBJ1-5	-	TGTGCCACCAGCACCAGGGGTTTAGGTCAGCCCCAGCATTTT	CATSTRGLGQPQHF
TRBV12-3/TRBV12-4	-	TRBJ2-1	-	TGTGCCAGCAGGACCTACTACAATGAGCAGTTCTTC	CASRTYYNEQFF
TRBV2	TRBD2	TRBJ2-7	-	TGTGCCAGCAGGGGGAGGGGTTCCTACGAGCAGTACTTC	CASRGRGSYEQYF
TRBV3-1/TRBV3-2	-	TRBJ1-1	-	TGTGCCAGCAGCCAAGCGGGGGTTCAGGGGACTGAAGCTTTCTTT	CASSQAGVQGTEAFF
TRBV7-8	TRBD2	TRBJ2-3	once	TGTGCCAGCAGCTCGGCGACTAGCGGGATTACAGATACGCAGTATTTT	CASSSATSGITDTQYF
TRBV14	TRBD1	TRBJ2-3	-	TGTGCCAGCAGCCAAGATCAGACAGGGGCTTTCACAGATACGCAGTATTTT	CASSQDQTGAFTDTQYF
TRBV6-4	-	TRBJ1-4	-	TGTGCCAGCAGTGTCCCAAAAGGGGCTGGGGGTAATGCTGAAAAACTGTTTTTT	CASSVPKGAGGNAEKLFF
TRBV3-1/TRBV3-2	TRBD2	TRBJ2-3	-	TGTGCCAGCAGCCCCAAAGCGGGAGGGCCGGAAGATTTT	CASSPKAGGPEDF
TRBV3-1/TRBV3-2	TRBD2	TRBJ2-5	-	TGTGCCAGCAGCCCGCCCGGGACTAGCGTTCAGTACTTC	CASSPPGTSVQYF
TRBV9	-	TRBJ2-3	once	TGTGCCAGCAGCGCGAGCGGCAGCACAGATACGCAGTATTTT	CASSASGSTDTQYF